This T cell receptor (beta chain) was captured in a study of T cells in Graves' hyperthyroidism and ophthalmopathy. The source material, RNA transcripts, was used to amplify TCR beta CDR3 regions. The HTBI primer set drove a first-round RT-PCR of the TCR CDR3. One entry per CDR3 protein results from TCRdb running MiXCR on the multiplex PCR reads. Of 550,000 to 600,000 distinct CDR3 sequences listed, around 15% are singletons. Ten or more counts support this clonotype. Its ends do not fully match the called genes, so a read error is possible. This sequence originates from a woman in her late teens or twenties with Graves' hyperthyroidism. What was sequenced was blood.

The CDR3 sequence is CASSSTGNYGYTF. CDR3 nucleotides: TGCGCCAGCAGCTCCACAGGGAACTATGGCTACACCTTC. The V call is TRBV12-3 or TRBV12-4, the J call TRBJ1-2; D might be TRBD1 (6 bases). The CDR3 runs 13 residues.